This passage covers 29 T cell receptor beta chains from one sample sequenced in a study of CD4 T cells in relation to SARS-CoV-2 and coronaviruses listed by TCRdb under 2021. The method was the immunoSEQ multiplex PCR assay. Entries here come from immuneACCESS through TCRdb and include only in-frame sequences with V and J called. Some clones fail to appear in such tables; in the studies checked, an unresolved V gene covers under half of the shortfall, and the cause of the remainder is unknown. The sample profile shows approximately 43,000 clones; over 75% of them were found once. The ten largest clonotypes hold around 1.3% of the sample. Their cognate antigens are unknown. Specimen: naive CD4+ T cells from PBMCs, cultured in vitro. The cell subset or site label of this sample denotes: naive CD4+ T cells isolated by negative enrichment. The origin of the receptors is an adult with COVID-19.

CDR3 residues: CASSSRTSGAASYNEQFF. CDR3 coding DNA: TGTGCCAGCAGCTCCAGGACTAGCGGGGCAGCCTCCTACAATGAGCAGTTCTTC. The chain couples TRBV11-2 to TRBJ2-1; 12 bases align to TRBD2. V trimming: 4 bases; J trimming: 0 bases; junction bases outside the gene matches: 7. Germline V gene data show CDR1 as SGHAT and CDR2 as FQNNGV. This CDR3 is built from 18 residues.

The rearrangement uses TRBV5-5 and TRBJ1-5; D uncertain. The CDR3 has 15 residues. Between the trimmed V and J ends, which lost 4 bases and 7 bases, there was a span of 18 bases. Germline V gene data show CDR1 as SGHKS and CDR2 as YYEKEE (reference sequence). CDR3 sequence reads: CASSPDHSPWQPQHF. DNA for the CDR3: TGTGCCAGCAGCCCTGACCACAGTCCGTGGCAGCCCCAGCATTTT.

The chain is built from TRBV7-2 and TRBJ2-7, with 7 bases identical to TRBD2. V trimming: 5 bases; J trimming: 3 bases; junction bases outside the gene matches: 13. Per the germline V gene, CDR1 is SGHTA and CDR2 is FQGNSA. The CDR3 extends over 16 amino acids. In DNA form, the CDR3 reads TGTGCCAGCAGCGCAAAGCTGGCCGGGACTAACTACGAGCAGTACTTC. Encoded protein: CASSAKLAGTNYEQYF.

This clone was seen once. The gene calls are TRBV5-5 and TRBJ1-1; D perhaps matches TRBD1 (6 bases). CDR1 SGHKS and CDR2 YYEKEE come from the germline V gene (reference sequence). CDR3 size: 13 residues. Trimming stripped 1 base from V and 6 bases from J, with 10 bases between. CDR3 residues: CASSLMGAPEAFF. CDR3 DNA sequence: TGTGCCAGCAGCTTGATGGGGGCCCCTGAAGCTTTCTTT. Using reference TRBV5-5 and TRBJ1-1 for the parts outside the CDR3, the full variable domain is DAGVTQSPTHLIKTRGQQVTLRCSPISGHKSVSWYQQVLGQGPQFIFQYYEKEERGRGNFPDRFSARQFPNYSSELNVNALLLGDSALYLCASSLMGAPEAFFGQGTRLTVV.

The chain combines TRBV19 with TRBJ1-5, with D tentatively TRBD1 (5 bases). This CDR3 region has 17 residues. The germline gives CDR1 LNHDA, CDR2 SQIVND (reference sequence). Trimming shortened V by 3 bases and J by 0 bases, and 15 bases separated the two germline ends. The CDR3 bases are TGTGCCAGTAGTATGGGGCCGTTTCCCAATAGCAATCAGCCCCAGCATTTT. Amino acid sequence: CASSMGPFPNSNQPQHF.

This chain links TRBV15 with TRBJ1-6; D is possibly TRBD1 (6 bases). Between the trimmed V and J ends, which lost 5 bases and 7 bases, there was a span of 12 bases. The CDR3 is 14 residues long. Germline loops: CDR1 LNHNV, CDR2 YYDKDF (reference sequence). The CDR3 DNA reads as TGTGCCACCAGCCCCCGGACAGACAATTCACCCCTCCACTTT. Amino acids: CATSPRTDNSPLHF.

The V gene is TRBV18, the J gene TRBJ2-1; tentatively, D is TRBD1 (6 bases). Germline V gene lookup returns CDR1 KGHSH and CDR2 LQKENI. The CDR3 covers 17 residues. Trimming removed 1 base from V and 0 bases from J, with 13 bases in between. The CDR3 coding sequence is TGTGCCAGCTCACCACGGTCCAGGGGAAGCTCCTACAATGAGCAGTTCTTC. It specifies CASSPRSRGSSYNEQFF.

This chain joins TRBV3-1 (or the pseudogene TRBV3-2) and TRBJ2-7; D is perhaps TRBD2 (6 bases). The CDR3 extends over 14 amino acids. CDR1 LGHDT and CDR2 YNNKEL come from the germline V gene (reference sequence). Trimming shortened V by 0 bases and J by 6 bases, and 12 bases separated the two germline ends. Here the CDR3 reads CASSQDGGMFEQYF. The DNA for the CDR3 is TGTGCCAGCAGCCAAGATGGAGGGATGTTCGAGCAGTACTTC.

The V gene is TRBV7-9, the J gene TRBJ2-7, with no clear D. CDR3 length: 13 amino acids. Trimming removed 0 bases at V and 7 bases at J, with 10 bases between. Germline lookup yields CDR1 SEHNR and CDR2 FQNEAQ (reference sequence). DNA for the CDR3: TGTGCCAGCAGCTTAGCTGGTACCCGAGAGCAGTACTTC. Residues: CASSLAGTREQYF.

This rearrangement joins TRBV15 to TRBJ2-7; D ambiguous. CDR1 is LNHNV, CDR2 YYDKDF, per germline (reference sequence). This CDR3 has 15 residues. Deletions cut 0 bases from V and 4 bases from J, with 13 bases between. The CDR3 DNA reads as TGTGCCACCAGCAGAGATCGGGCAGCCGGGTACGAGCAGTACTTC. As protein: CATSRDRAAGYEQYF.

CDR3 loop: CASSRRTGGASYEQYF. As DNA, the CDR3 is TGTGCCAGCAGCCGGCGGACAGGGGGGGCCTCCTACGAGCAGTACTTC. V gene TRBV3-1 (or the pseudogene TRBV3-2) combines with J gene TRBJ2-7; 10 positions agree with TRBD1. From germline, CDR1 is LGHDT and CDR2 YNNKEL (reference sequence). V shed 4 bases, J shed 0 bases, and the junction held 6 bases outside the gene matches. The CDR3 loop spans 16 amino acids.

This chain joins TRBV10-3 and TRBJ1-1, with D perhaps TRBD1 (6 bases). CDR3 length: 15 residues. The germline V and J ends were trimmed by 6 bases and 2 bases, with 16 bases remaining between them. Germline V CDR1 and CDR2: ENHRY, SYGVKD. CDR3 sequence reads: CAIRPGHSVNTEAFF. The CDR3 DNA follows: TGTGCCATCAGACCGGGACACAGCGTAAACACTGAAGCTTTCTTT.

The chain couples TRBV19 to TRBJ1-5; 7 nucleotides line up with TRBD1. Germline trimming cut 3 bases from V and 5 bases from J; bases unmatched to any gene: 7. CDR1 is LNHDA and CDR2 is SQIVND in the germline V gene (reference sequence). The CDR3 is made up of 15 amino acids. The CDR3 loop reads CASSIDRVGDQPQHF. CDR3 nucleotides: TGTGCCAGTAGTATCGACAGGGTGGGGGATCAGCCCCAGCATTTT.

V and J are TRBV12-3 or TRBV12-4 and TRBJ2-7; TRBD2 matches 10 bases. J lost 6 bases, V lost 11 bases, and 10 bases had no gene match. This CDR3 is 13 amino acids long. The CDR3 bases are TGTGCCGTTCTAGCGGGAGCGACGGGCGAGCAGTACTTC. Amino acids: CAVLAGATGEQYF.

The CDR3 region has the DNA TGTGCCAGCAGTGAAACACTTAGCAATCAGCCCCAGCATTTT. Its translation is CASSETLSNQPQHF. The chain links TRBV2 to TRBJ1-5; D ambiguous. V dropped 2 bases and J dropped 0 bases, with 5 bases sitting between them. The CDR3 totals 14 residues. CDR1 SNHLY and CDR2 FYNNEI come from the germline V gene.

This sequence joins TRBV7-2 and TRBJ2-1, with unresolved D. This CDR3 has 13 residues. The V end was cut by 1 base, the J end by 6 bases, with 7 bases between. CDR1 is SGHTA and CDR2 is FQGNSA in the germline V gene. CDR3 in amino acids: CASSLGGSNEQFF. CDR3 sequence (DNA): TGTGCCAGCAGCTTAGGTGGTAGCAATGAGCAGTTCTTC.

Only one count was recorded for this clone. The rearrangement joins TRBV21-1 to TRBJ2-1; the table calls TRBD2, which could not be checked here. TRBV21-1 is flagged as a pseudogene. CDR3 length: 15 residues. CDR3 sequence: CASSNLSPSYNEQFF. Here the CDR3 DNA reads TGTGCCAGCAGCAATCTCTCCCCCTCCTACAATGAGCAGTTCTTC.

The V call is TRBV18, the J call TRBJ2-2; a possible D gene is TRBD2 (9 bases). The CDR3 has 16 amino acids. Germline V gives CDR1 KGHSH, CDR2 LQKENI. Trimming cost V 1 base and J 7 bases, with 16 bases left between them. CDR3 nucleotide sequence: TGTGCCAGCTCACCACTCGCTAGCGGGACAGGCGGGGAGCTGTTTTTT. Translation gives CASSPLASGTGGELFF.

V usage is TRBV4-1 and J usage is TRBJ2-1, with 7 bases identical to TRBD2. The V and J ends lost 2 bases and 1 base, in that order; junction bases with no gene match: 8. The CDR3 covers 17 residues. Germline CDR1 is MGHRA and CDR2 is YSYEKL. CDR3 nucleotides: TGCGCCAGCAGCCAACCCAGAGCGGGGTCTTCCTACAATGAGCAGTTCTTC. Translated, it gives CASSQPRAGSSYNEQFF.

The CDR3 region has the DNA TGTGCCATCAGTGAGTCGGGGCTTAACTATGGCTACACCTTC. Translation gives CAISESGLNYGYTF. V gene TRBV10-3 combines with J gene TRBJ1-2; weak D call: TRBD1 (5 bases). Germline V gene data show CDR1 as ENHRY and CDR2 as SYGVKD. The CDR3 length is 14 residues. V dropped 0 bases and J dropped 1 base, with 6 bases sitting between them.

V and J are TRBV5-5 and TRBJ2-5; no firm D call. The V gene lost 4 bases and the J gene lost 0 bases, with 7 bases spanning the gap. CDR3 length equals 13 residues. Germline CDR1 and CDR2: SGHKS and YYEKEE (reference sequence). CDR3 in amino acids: CASSALYQETQYF. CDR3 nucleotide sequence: TGTGCCAGCAGCGCACTCTACCAAGAGACCCAGTACTTC.

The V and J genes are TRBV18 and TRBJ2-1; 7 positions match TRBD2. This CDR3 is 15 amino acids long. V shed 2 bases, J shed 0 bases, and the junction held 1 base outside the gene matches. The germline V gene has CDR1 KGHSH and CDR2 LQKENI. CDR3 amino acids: CASSPSGGSYNEQFF. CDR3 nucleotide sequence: TGTGCCAGCTCACCATCGGGGGGCTCCTACAATGAGCAGTTCTTC.

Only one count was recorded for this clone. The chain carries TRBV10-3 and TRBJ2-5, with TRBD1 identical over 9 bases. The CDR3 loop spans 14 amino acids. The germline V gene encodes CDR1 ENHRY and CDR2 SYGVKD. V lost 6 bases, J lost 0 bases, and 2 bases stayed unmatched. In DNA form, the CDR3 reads TGTGCCATCAGCCGGGACAGGGACCAAGAGACCCAGTACTTC. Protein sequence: CAISRDRDQETQYF.

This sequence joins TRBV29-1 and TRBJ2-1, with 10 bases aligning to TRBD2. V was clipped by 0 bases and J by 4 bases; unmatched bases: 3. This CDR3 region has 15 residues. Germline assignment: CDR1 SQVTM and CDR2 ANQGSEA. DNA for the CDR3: TGCAGCGTTGAAGATACTAGCGGGGCTTACAATGAGCAGTTCTTC. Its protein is CSVEDTSGAYNEQFF.

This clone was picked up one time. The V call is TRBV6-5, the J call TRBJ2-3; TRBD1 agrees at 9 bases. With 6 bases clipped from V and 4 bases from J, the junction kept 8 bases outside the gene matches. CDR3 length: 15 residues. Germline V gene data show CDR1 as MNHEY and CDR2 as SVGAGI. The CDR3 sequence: CASSRWGQGADTQYF. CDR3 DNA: TGTGCCAGCAGCCGGTGGGGACAGGGCGCAGATACGCAGTATTTT.

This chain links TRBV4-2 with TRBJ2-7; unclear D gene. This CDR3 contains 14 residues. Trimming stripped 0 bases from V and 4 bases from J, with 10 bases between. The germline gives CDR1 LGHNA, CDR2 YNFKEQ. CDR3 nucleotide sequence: TGTGCCAGCAGCCAAGAAACCCCCAGTTACGAGCAGTACTTC. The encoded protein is CASSQETPSYEQYF.

CDR3 bases: TGTGCCAGCTCACCAACTTTGAGCACAGATACGCAGTATTTT. Amino acid sequence: CASSPTLSTDTQYF. This chain links TRBV18 with TRBJ2-3, with D unresolved. Germline CDR1 and CDR2: KGHSH and LQKENI. V gave up 2 bases and J gave up 0 bases, with 6 bases separating them. The CDR3 contains 14 residues.

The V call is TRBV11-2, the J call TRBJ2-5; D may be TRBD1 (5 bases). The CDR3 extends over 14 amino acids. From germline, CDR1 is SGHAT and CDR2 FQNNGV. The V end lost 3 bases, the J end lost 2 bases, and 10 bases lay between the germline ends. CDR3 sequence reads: CASSLGRLQETQYF. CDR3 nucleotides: TGTGCCAGCAGCTTGGGGCGGTTACAAGAGACCCAGTACTTC. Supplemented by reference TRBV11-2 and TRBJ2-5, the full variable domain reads EAGVAQSPRYKIIEKRQSVAFWCNPISGHATLYWYQQILGQGPKLLIQFQNNGVVDDSQLPKDRFSAERLKGVDSTLKIQPAKLEDSAVYLCASSLGRLQETQYFGPGTRLLVL.

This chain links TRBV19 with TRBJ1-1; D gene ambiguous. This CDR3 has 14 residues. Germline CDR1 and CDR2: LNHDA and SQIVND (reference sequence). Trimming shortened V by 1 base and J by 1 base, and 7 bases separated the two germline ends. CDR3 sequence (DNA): TGTGCCAGTAGTATAGGCAACGGGAACACTGAAGCTTTCTTT. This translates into CASSIGNGNTEAFF.